This TCR beta chain appears in the sequencing data of a study of vaccination effects on CD4 cells after COVID-19. Libraries were prepared by immunoSEQ multiplex PCR; TCRdb keeps only in-frame clonotypes and omits some of them. In the table there are roughly 65,000 clones, about 72% of which are singletons. This clone was detected a few times. Its antigen remains unknown. Peptide-pool stimulation followed by sequencing identified expanded antigen-specific CD4+ clonotypes in the ViraFEST assay. Cultured cells yielded isolated CD4+ T cells after 10 to 11 days. Vaccinated participants had no history of SARS-CoV-2 infection and tested negative for nucleocapsid antibodies. Germline trimming cut 0 bases from V and 5 bases from J; bases unmatched to any gene: 9. Germline CDR1 SGHRS, CDR2 YFSETQ. The CDR3 is 17 residues long.

The source is a human donor who received a COVID-19 vaccine. The chain has TRBV5-1 and TRBJ2-1; 9 bases are a match to TRBD2. The input for sequencing was CD4+ T cells from PBMCs cultured with HCoV-NL63 spike peptides, taken before COVID-19 vaccination. The CDR3, as DNA: TGCGCCAGCAGCTTGGGGCTAGCGGGGAATCTCGACAATGAGCAGTTCTTC. It encodes CASSLGLAGNLDNEQFF.